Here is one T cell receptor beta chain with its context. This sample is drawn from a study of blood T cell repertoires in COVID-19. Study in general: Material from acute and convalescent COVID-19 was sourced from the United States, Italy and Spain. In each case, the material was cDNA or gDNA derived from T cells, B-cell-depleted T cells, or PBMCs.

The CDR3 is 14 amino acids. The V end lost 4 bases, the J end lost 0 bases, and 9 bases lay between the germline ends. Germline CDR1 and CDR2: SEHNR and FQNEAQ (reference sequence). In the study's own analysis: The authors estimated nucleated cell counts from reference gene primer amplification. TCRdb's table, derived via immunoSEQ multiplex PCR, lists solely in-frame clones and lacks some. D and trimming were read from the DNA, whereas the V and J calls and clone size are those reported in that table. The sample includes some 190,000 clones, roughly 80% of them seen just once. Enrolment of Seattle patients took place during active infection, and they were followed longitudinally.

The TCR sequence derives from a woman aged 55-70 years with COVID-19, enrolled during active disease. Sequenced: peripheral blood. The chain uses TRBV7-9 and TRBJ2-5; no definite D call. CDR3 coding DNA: TGTGCCAGCAGCTCCCAGAGGTACCAAGAGACCCAGTACTTC. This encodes CASSSQRYQETQYF.